This is a list of T cell receptor beta chains from one sample in a study of Ad26.COV2.S vaccination and SARS-CoV-2 variants. Repertoires were generated with immunoSEQ multiplex PCR, while TCRdb's copy carries only in-frame clones and drops some. The sample holds 500,000 or so clones, about 91% seen once. The starting material was peripheral blood, obtained in a trial of Ad26.COV2.S vaccine versus placebo. Source of these receptors: a person aged 18-60 years who received the Ad26.COV2.S COVID-19 vaccine or a placebo. Both conserved end residues are part of each CDR3. The D gene is left open where the match is weak. Part of the rows lack a size; the others show once, few, many or a class for expanded clones.

v_call: TRBV4-3; j_call: TRBJ1-1; clone_size: -; d_call: -; cdr3_nt: TGCGCCAGCAGCCAATTCTGGGATCAAGGGGTGAACACTGAAGCTTTCTTT; cdr3_aa: CASSQFWDQGVNTEAFF
v_call: TRBV19; j_call: TRBJ2-3; clone_size: -; d_call: -; cdr3_nt: TGTGCCAGTACGAAGGGGGGGGACACCTCAGATACGCAGTATTTT; cdr3_aa: CASTKGGDTSDTQYF
v_call: TRBV7-3; j_call: TRBJ2-1; clone_size: -; d_call: TRBD2; cdr3_nt: TGTGCCAGCAGCTTGGGTAGCGGGGGTGAGCAGTTCTTC; cdr3_aa: CASSLGSGGEQFF
v_call: TRBV5-1; j_call: TRBJ2-3; clone_size: -; d_call: -; cdr3_nt: TGCGCCAGCAGCTCCCTAATCACAGATACGCAGTATTTT; cdr3_aa: CASSSLITDTQYF
v_call: TRBV14; j_call: TRBJ2-1; clone_size: -; d_call: -; cdr3_nt: TGTGCCAGCAGCCTACAGAACAATGAGCAGTTCTTC; cdr3_aa: CASSLQNNEQFF
v_call: TRBV11-2; j_call: TRBJ2-7; clone_size: -; d_call: -; cdr3_nt: TGTGCCAGCAGCTCCCGTGAGAAATCCTACGAGCAGTACTTC; cdr3_aa: CASSSREKSYEQYF
v_call: TRBV19; j_call: TRBJ1-5; clone_size: -; d_call: -; cdr3_nt: TGTGCCAGTAGTGTCGGTGGTGGGGGTCAGCCCCAGCATTTT; cdr3_aa: CASSVGGGGQPQHF
v_call: TRBV2; j_call: TRBJ1-1; clone_size: -; d_call: -; cdr3_nt: TGTGCCAGCAGTGAAGAGGCTCCAACTGAAGCTTTCTTT; cdr3_aa: CASSEEAPTEAFF
v_call: TRBV24-1; j_call: TRBJ2-1; clone_size: -; d_call: -; cdr3_nt: TGTGCCACCAGTGATTTGGGACCGAATAACTACAATGAGCAGTTCTTC; cdr3_aa: CATSDLGPNNYNEQFF
v_call: TRBV5-1; j_call: TRBJ1-5; clone_size: few; d_call: -; cdr3_nt: TGCGCCAGCAGCTTTAGTCCCAATCAGCCCCAGCATTTT; cdr3_aa: CASSFSPNQPQHF
v_call: TRBV28; j_call: TRBJ1-4; clone_size: -; d_call: TRBD1; cdr3_nt: TGTGCCAGCAGCGGGCCGGGACAGGGGGATGAAAAACTGTTTTTT; cdr3_aa: CASSGPGQGDEKLFF
v_call: TRBV28; j_call: TRBJ1-6; clone_size: -; d_call: -; cdr3_nt: TGTGCCAGCAGTTACACCGGGGGGCATTCACCCCTCCACTTT; cdr3_aa: CASSYTGGHSPLHF
v_call: TRBV11-3; j_call: TRBJ2-1; clone_size: -; d_call: -; cdr3_nt: TGTGCCAGCAGCCGCAGGGATGAGCAGTTCTTC; cdr3_aa: CASSRRDEQFF
v_call: TRBV5-1; j_call: TRBJ2-3; clone_size: -; d_call: TRBD2; cdr3_nt: TGCGCCAGCAGCTCCGGGACTAGGGCAGATACGCAGTATTTT; cdr3_aa: CASSSGTRADTQYF
v_call: TRBV6-6; j_call: TRBJ1-1; clone_size: -; d_call: -; cdr3_nt: TGTGCCAGCAGCTATCAGGCACTAGGATCTGAAGCTTTCTTT; cdr3_aa: CASSYQALGSEAFF
v_call: TRBV7-3; j_call: TRBJ1-5; clone_size: -; d_call: -; cdr3_nt: TGTGCCAGCAGCTTAGACAGCAATCAGCCCCAGCATTTT; cdr3_aa: CASSLDSNQPQHF
v_call: TRBV30; j_call: TRBJ2-7; clone_size: -; d_call: TRBD1; cdr3_nt: TGTGCCTGGGCGACAGGGGGCTTTTACGAGCAGTACTTC; cdr3_aa: CAWATGGFYEQYF
v_call: TRBV19; j_call: TRBJ1-1; clone_size: -; d_call: -; cdr3_nt: TGTGCCAGTAGTATAGGCGGGTGGGACACTGAAGCTTTCTTT; cdr3_aa: CASSIGGWDTEAFF
v_call: TRBV5-4; j_call: TRBJ1-1; clone_size: -; d_call: -; cdr3_nt: TGTGCCAGCAGCTACGGAAAGGAAACTGAAGCTTTCTTT; cdr3_aa: CASSYGKETEAFF
v_call: TRBV25-1; j_call: TRBJ2-1; clone_size: -; d_call: -; cdr3_nt: TGTGCCAGCTATTCAACCCACGCAGGAACCTACAATGAGCAGTTCTTC; cdr3_aa: CASYSTHAGTYNEQFF
v_call: TRBV7-9; j_call: TRBJ2-1; clone_size: -; d_call: TRBD1; cdr3_nt: TGTGCCAGCAGCTTTACAGGGGGCGTCGGTTCGGTGCAGTTCTTC; cdr3_aa: CASSFTGGVGSVQFF
v_call: TRBV5-1; j_call: TRBJ1-1; clone_size: once; d_call: -; cdr3_nt: TGCGCCAGCAGCTTGGAGTGGACGGGGGACACTGAAGCTTTCTTT; cdr3_aa: CASSLEWTGDTEAFF
v_call: TRBV16; j_call: TRBJ2-3; clone_size: -; d_call: -; cdr3_nt: TGTGCCAGCACCCACCAGGGGGATACGCAGTATTTT; cdr3_aa: CASTHQGDTQYF
v_call: TRBV27; j_call: TRBJ1-5; clone_size: few; d_call: -; cdr3_nt: TGTGCCAGCAGTTCCCAACGGGGGAATAGCAATCAGCCCCAGCATTTT; cdr3_aa: CASSSQRGNSNQPQHF
v_call: TRBV5-6; j_call: TRBJ2-7; clone_size: -; d_call: -; cdr3_nt: TGTGCCAGCAGCTTGGCCAGCAGCTACGAGCAGTACTTC; cdr3_aa: CASSLASSYEQYF
v_call: TRBV11-2; j_call: TRBJ2-1; clone_size: -; d_call: -; cdr3_nt: TGTGCCAGCAGCGTGACAGGCAATGAGCAGTTCTTC; cdr3_aa: CASSVTGNEQFF
v_call: TRBV24-1; j_call: TRBJ2-3; clone_size: -; d_call: TRBD2; cdr3_nt: TGTGCCACCAGTGATGGGACGGGAGGGGGCACAGATACGCAGTATTTT; cdr3_aa: CATSDGTGGGTDTQYF
v_call: TRBV12-3/TRBV12-4; j_call: TRBJ1-6; clone_size: -; d_call: -; cdr3_nt: TGTGCCAGCAGTCTCGACGGTAATTCACCCCTCCACTTT; cdr3_aa: CASSLDGNSPLHF